This T cell receptor (beta chain) came from a study of shared clonotypes between healthy human individuals. Overall study: Per-donor plates numbered three CD4 naive, three CD4 memory, two CD8 naive and one CD8 memory.

General observations from the study: Naive subsets generally had larger estimated richness than memory subsets. The expectation was that sequencing depth would affect clonotype sharing among donors.

Assay used: immunoSEQ multiplex PCR; TCRdb lists only in-frame clones, some missing. The table records around 640,000 clones, 95% to 97% of them present only once. Turning to this clone: Its specificity is unknown.

Naivety among CD8 cells was defined by CD45RO negativity and positive CCR7 selection, thereby excluding terminally differentiated effector memory CD45RA+ cells. Donors had no recently reported acute infections or vaccinations and were HIV-negative. This receptor was identified in a woman in her thirties in good health. What was sequenced was naive CD8+ T cells sorted from blood.

CDR3: CASSLLSRNTYEQYF. The CDR3 region has the DNA TGTGCCAGCAGCTTACTTAGCCGGAACACCTACGAGCAGTACTTC. This chain uses TRBV13 with TRBJ2-7; no reliable D call. CDR3 length: 15 residues. CDR1 PRHDT and CDR2 FYEKMQ come from the germline V gene (reference sequence). V lost 2 bases and J 2 bases, leaving 13 bases between the germline ends.